This is a list of T cell receptor beta chains from one sample in a study of blood T cell repertoires in COVID-19. The table came from immunoSEQ multiplex PCR; TCRdb's copy has only in-frame clones and leaves some out. Of over 200,000 clones in the sample, approximately 86% are singletons; the top ten hold about a tenth. Source material: PBMCs or T cells enriched from blood (not recorded which). These receptors all come from a young man with acute COVID-19. CDR3s include the opening cysteine and the closing phenylalanine or tryptophan. D genes are given only for firm matches.

>NA|TRBJ1-5|TRBV5-6
CASSLKGDRQPQHF
>NA|TRBJ2-2|TRBV21-1
CASSRPGQGADTGELFF
>TRBD1|TRBJ1-2|TRBV30
CAWSQGDRGLNYGYTF
>TRBD2|TRBJ2-1|TRBV4-2
CASVQAGGNEQFF
>NA|TRBJ2-2|TRBV18
CASSPPLGTGELFF
>NA|TRBJ1-1|TRBV4-1
CASSDTVNTEAFF
>NA|TRBJ1-2|TRBV30
CAWSVSTRGYTF
>TRBD1|TRBJ1-1|TRBV5-8
CASSLALTGTGMGEAFF
>NA|TRBJ2-5|TRBV5-1
CASSLIEAETQYF
>NA|TRBJ1-2|TRBV30
CAWSVRQDGYTF
>NA|TRBJ2-5|TRBV5-6
CASSLRTPHQETQYF
>TRBD1|TRBJ2-3|TRBV5-1
CASSLGQGAGDTQYF
>NA|TRBJ1-1|TRBV12-3/TRBV12-4
CATRGVMNTEAFF
>NA|TRBJ1-2|TRBV5-1
CASSMAGNHYGYTF
>NA|TRBJ2-5|TRBV18
CASSLRQAQETQYF
>TRBD2|TRBJ2-1|TRBV11-1
CASSWTSGSLNEQFF
>NA|TRBJ1-1|TRBV5-1
CASSLRPGKTEAFF
>NA|TRBJ2-2|TRBV6-2/TRBV6-3
CASSLERSGELFF
>NA|TRBJ2-3|TRBV9
CASSPRGAYTDTQYF
>TRBD1|TRBJ2-7|TRBV29-1
CSVEVGQGEQYF
>TRBD1|TRBJ1-6|TRBV11-3
CASSSTGGSNSPLHF
>NA|TRBJ1-3|TRBV3-1/TRBV3-2
CASSQGRNTIYF
>TRBD1|TRBJ2-5|TRBV19
CASSWDRQETQYF
>NA|TRBJ2-2|TRBV4-1
CASSPLRGGNTGELFF
>TRBD1|TRBJ2-5|TRBV7-2
CASSLGMGTGSSETQYF
>TRBD2|TRBJ2-7|TRBV27
CASSPGLAGVREQYF
>NA|TRBJ1-5|TRBV29-1
CSVTPGNSNQPQHF
>TRBD1|TRBJ2-6|TRBV16
CASSPGRGRGGANVLTF
>NA|TRBJ1-2|TRBV7-2
CASSLELHYGYTF
>TRBD1|TRBJ1-1|TRBV6-5
CASSPQTGGMSEAFF
>NA|TRBJ1-1|TRBV13
CASRPGRGLDTEAFF
>TRBD2|TRBJ2-1|TRBV24-1
CATSDPTSGEYNEQFF
>TRBD1|TRBJ1-2|TRBV19
CASSAGQGTNYGYTF
>NA|TRBJ1-1|TRBV29-1
CSVDGLNTEAFF
>NA|TRBJ2-1|TRBV30
CAWSVAGPYNEQFF
>TRBD2|TRBJ2-7|TRBV2
CASRGTNPYEQYF
>TRBD2|TRBJ2-3|TRBV28
CASSFKLAGGLSTDTQYF
>TRBD1|TRBJ1-2|TRBV5-4
CASSFDRGRGVGYTF
>NA|TRBJ1-1|TRBV24-1
CATSRGDVNTEAFF
>TRBD1|TRBJ1-4|TRBV5-6
CASSRDRGSEKLFF
>NA|TRBJ1-1|TRBV28
CASSLLTVNTEAFF
>NA|TRBJ2-7|TRBV11-2
CASSLDPGFYEQYF
>NA|TRBJ2-7|TRBV18
CASSLGAYEQYF
>NA|TRBJ1-1|TRBV9
CASSTGSMNTEAFF
>NA|TRBJ2-2|TRBV12-5
CASGVNTGELFF
>NA|TRBJ2-7|TRBV2
CAANRTKSDEQYF
>NA|TRBJ2-3|TRBV5-4
CASSFASGTDTQYF
>TRBD1|TRBJ1-2|TRBV7-9
CASSRDRGPYGYTF
>TRBD2|TRBJ2-7|TRBV3-1/TRBV3-2
CASSQDDKSLAGPSYEQYF
>NA|TRBJ2-2|TRBV11-3
CASSLARITGELFF
>NA|TRBJ1-1|TRBV18
CASSLDRPTEAFF
>TRBD1|TRBJ1-2|TRBV27
CASGPQGGSDGYTF
>NA|TRBJ2-3|TRBV7-2
CASSSAPGLLTDTQYF
>TRBD2|TRBJ2-1|TRBV10-2
CASSEQAGSEQFF
>NA|TRBJ1-6|TRBV28
CASSPTGFGSPLHF